The 14 T cell receptor beta chains below all came from one sample that was sequenced in a study of Ad26.COV2.S vaccination and SARS-CoV-2 variants. Treatment of the sample: roughly 19 received Ad26.COV2.S at low or high dose, single or two shots; about five received placebo; per-sample allocation not given. Sampling occurred on day 63 after the first vaccine or placebo injection. Clones were read by immunoSEQ multiplex PCR, and TCRdb kept only the in-frame ones, dropping some. The repertoire consists of 400,000 to 450,000 clones, with roughly 90% occurring once and the leading ten covering about 1.7%. This material consisted of peripheral blood, taken in a trial of Ad26.COV2.S vaccine versus placebo. These receptors came from a person aged 18-60 years who received the Ad26.COV2.S COVID-19 vaccine or a placebo.

The rearrangement joins TRBV7-9 to TRBJ1-6; 7 nucleotides align to TRBD1. Germline loops: CDR1 SEHNR, CDR2 FQNEAQ (reference sequence). J was trimmed by 4 bases and V by 8 bases; bases with no gene match: 14. The CDR3 totals 17 residues. CDR3 DNA: TGTGCCAGCTCCCATTCGACAGGGCTTACTTATAATTCACCCCTCCACTTT. Translation gives CASSHSTGLTYNSPLHF.

V usage is TRBV10-3 and J usage is TRBJ1-3, with no clear D. V lost 0 bases and J lost 2, with 8 bases in between. The germline V gene encodes CDR1 ENHRY and CDR2 SYGVKD. The length of the CDR3 is 15 residues. The DNA of the CDR3 is TGTGCCATCAGTGAGTCCATGGGAGCTGGAAACACCATATATTTT. Amino acids: CAISESMGAGNTIYF.

This chain links TRBV15 with TRBJ2-3; 8 positions agree with TRBD1. Trimming took 4 bases from V and 2 from J; bases not matched to a gene: 11. Germline V gene sequence: CDR1 LNHNV, CDR2 YYDKDF (reference sequence). This CDR3 is built from 17 residues. The CDR3 DNA sequence: TGTGCCACCAGCACCCAGGGGGCGCGGACCCCCACAGATACGCAGTATTTT. Protein: CATSTQGARTPTDTQYF.

The chain uses TRBV10-3 and TRBJ2-5, with 10 bases lining up with TRBD2. The germline gives CDR1 ENHRY, CDR2 SYGVKD. This CDR3 has 18 residues. Trimming cost V 0 bases and J 4 bases; bases outside gene matches: 11. Written as DNA, the CDR3 is TGTGCCATCAGTGAGTCGTTTAGCGGGGGGCCGAGTGGAGAGACCCAGTACTTC. It specifies CAISESFSGGPSGETQYF.

Details on this clone: The DNA is omitted, as the CDR3 cannot be located on it reliably, and the CDR3 follows TCRdb's listing. This chain uses TRBV21-1 with TRBJ1-4. TRBV21-1 corresponds to a pseudogene. The CDR3 has 18 residues if both end residues are counted. The CDR3: CASSKEYYYCDTNEKLFF.

This chain connects TRBV5-8 to TRBJ1-5; 7 bases are shared with TRBD1. From germline, CDR1 is SGHTS and CDR2 YDEGEE. This CDR3 has 14 amino acids. V lost 5 bases to trimming and J lost 2 bases; unmatched junction nucleotides: 4. Written as DNA, the CDR3 is TGTGCCAGCAGTCACAGGGGAGGCAATCAGCCCCAGCATTTT. It encodes CASSHRGGNQPQHF.

This clone was observed a single time. The V and J genes are TRBV4-1 and TRBJ1-4; no clear D. The V gene lost 1 base and the J gene lost 5 bases, with 14 bases spanning the gap. The germline CDR1 and CDR2 sequences are MGHRA and YSYEKL. The CDR3 consists of 16 residues. CDR3 DNA: TGCGCCAGCAGCCAAGTCTCGTGGTACATCAATGAAAAACTGTTTTTT. Translation: CASSQVSWYINEKLFF.

This clone has only one observation. The rearrangement uses TRBV3-1 (or the pseudogene TRBV3-2) and TRBJ2-7; 7 nucleotides match TRBD1. The CDR3 is 14 amino acids. V dropped 8 bases and J dropped 4; count of bases not matched to a gene: 11. The V gene's germline CDR1 is LGHDT and CDR2 YNNKEL (reference sequence). The CDR3: CASAKSGTAYEQYF. CDR3 DNA sequence: TGTGCCAGCGCGAAGTCCGGGACAGCGTACGAGCAGTACTTC.

This clone has a single count. The CDR3 reads CASSQDQGLARGYSDEQFF. For the CDR3, the DNA is TGCGCCAGCAGCCAAGATCAAGGTTTGGCTAGGGGGTATTCCGATGAGCAGTTCTTC. This rearrangement joins TRBV4-3 to TRBJ2-1; D possibly corresponds to TRBD1 (6 bases). Germline-derived CDR1 and CDR2 are LGHNA and YSLEER. The CDR3 contains 19 residues. Trimming removed 0 bases at V and 8 bases at J, with 26 bases between.

This chain links TRBV29-1 with TRBJ2-7, with a possible D match to TRBD2 (5 bases). V was clipped by 2 bases and J by 3 bases, with 17 bases between them. The CDR3 contains 15 residues. Germline V gene data show CDR1 as SQVTM and CDR2 as ANQGSEA. Written as DNA, the CDR3 is TGCAGCGTTGAAAAGACCAATATGGGGAGCTACGAGCAGTACTTC. The encoded protein is CSVEKTNMGSYEQYF.

This chain links TRBV5-6 with TRBJ1-2; 7 nucleotides match TRBD1. The CDR3 has 14 amino acids. J lost 4 bases, V lost 4 bases, and 7 bases had no gene match. From germline, CDR1 is SGHDT and CDR2 YYEEEE. CDR3 sequence: CASSTQGQSYGYTF. In nucleotides, the CDR3 is TGTGCCAGCAGCACCCAGGGACAGAGCTATGGCTACACCTTC.

This chain joins TRBV5-8 and TRBJ2-1; weak D call: TRBD2 (6 bases). The germline CDR1 and CDR2 sequences are SGHTS and YDEGEE. The length of the CDR3 is 15 residues. V was shortened by 1 base and J by 7 bases, with 15 bases between the two germline ends. The CDR3, as DNA: TGTGCCAGCAGCTTGATGTGGCGGGGTCTAAATGAGCAGTTCTTC. Translated, it gives CASSLMWRGLNEQFF.

The CDR3 region is CASSYDSSNTGELFF. Here the CDR3 DNA reads TGTGCCAGCAGCTATGACAGCTCGAACACCGGGGAGCTGTTTTTT. The chain couples TRBV5-4 to TRBJ2-2; tentative D call: TRBD1 (5 bases). Germline values: CDR1 SGHNT, CDR2 YYREEE (reference sequence). The CDR3 totals 15 residues. The V and J ends lost 3 bases and 0 bases respectively, with 9 bases between them.

This clone has just one count. The rearrangement links TRBV5-1 to TRBJ1-1; D possibly corresponds to TRBD1 (5 bases). V shed 0 bases and J shed 4 bases, with 16 bases lying between them. Per the germline V gene, CDR1 is SGHRS and CDR2 is YFSETQ. The CDR3 runs 16 residues. The CDR3 protein is CASSLDPGTQGTEAFF. The CDR3 nucleotides read TGCGCCAGCAGCTTGGATCCCGGGACCCAGGGCACTGAAGCTTTCTTT.